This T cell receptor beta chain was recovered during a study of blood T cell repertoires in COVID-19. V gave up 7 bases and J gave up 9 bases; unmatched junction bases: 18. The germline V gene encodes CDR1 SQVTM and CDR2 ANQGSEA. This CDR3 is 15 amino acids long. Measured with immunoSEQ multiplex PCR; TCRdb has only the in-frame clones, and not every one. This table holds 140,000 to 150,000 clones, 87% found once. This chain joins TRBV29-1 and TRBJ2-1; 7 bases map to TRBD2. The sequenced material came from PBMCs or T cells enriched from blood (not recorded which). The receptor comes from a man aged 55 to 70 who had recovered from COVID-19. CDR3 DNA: TGCAGCGGGGTTAAAGCGGGATCCTTTCGGGGTGAGCAGTTCTTC. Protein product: CSGVKAGSFRGEQFF.